The 19 T cell receptor beta chains below all came from one sample that was sequenced in a study of shared clonotypes between healthy human individuals. The table came from immunoSEQ multiplex PCR; TCRdb's copy has only in-frame clones and leaves some out. The table shows roughly 2,500,000 clones, with under 95% occurring only once. The sample comprised naive CD4+ T cells from PBMCs. The subset denotes: CD45RA+ positively selected. These receptors were collected from a man aged 18 to 30 in good health. Some clones in this sample may be carry-over from other donors' samples.

This CDR3 is CASSFSGREETQYF. CDR3 sequence (DNA): TGTGCCAGCAGCTTTAGCGGGAGAGAAGAGACCCAGTACTTC. The chain links TRBV9 to TRBJ2-5, with 9 bases that match TRBD2. The CDR3 loop spans 14 amino acids. The germline V gene has CDR1 SGDLS and CDR2 YYNGEE. The V and J ends lost 4 bases and 3 bases, in that order; junction bases with no gene match: 4. Drawing the rest from reference TRBV9 and TRBJ2-5, the complete variable domain is DSGVTQTPKHLITATGQRVTLRCSPRSGDLSVYWYQQSLDQGLQFLIQYYNGEERAKGNILERFSAQQFPDLHSELNLSSLELGDSALYFCASSFSGREETQYFGPGTRLLVL.

The J gene is TRBJ2-7, the V gene TRBV5-6; unclear D gene. V lost 3 bases to trimming and J lost 3 bases, with 16 bases between them. CDR3 length equals 15 residues. Germline CDR1 reads SGHDT; CDR2 reads YYEEEE. CDR3 amino acids: CASSSEIWAGYEQYF. CDR3 coding DNA: TGTGCCAGCAGCTCAGAAATCTGGGCAGGCTACGAGCAGTACTTC. The complete variable domain, with remaining parts taken from reference TRBV5-6 and TRBJ2-7, reads DAGVTQSPTHLIKTRGQQVTLRCSPKSGHDTVSWYQQALGQGPQFIFQYYEEEERQRGNFPDRFSGHQFPNYSSELNVNALLLGDSALYLCASSSEIWAGYEQYFGPGTRLTVT.

The chain links TRBV28 to TRBJ2-6; D perhaps matches TRBD1 (6 bases). Germline CDR1 and CDR2: MDHEN and SYDVKM. Trimming stripped 7 bases from V and 0 bases from J, with 19 bases between. The CDR3 is 18 residues long. CDR3 protein: CASKNYRVSISGANVLTF. The CDR3 nucleotides read TGTGCCAGCAAGAATTACAGGGTGTCGATCTCTGGGGCCAACGTCCTGACTTTC.

The CDR3 region is CASRERRDSGYTF. The CDR3 DNA sequence: TGTGCCAGCAGAGAAAGGCGGGACTCTGGCTACACCTTC. V gene TRBV2 combines with J gene TRBJ1-2, with a weak D call TRBD1 (5 bases). Per germline, CDR1 SNHLY and CDR2 FYNNEI. Trimming shortened V by 6 bases and J by 7 bases, and 15 bases separated the two germline ends. There are 13 residues in the CDR3.

The chain employs TRBV28 and TRBJ1-3; D uncertain. CDR1 MDHEN and CDR2 SYDVKM come from the germline V gene. The CDR3 runs to 16 residues. V dropped 0 bases and J dropped 3 bases, with 12 bases sitting between them. The CDR3 DNA reads TGTGCCAGCAGTTTATGGGCCGGGTTAATTGGAAACACCATATATTTT. Its translation is CASSLWAGLIGNTIYF.

The J gene is TRBJ2-7, the V gene TRBV28, with TRBD1 matching over 9 bases. The CDR3 runs 15 residues. Germline CDR1 MDHEN, CDR2 SYDVKM. V lost 6 bases to trimming and J lost 1 base; unmatched junction nucleotides: 7. Written as DNA, the CDR3 is TGTGCCAGCAGAATGGACAGGGGAAGTTCCTACGAGCAGTACTTC. It codes for CASRMDRGSSYEQYF.

The chain is built from TRBV19 and TRBJ1-4; 8 bases agree with TRBD1. Germline V lookup: CDR1 LNHDA, CDR2 SQIVND (reference sequence). V lost 6 bases to trimming and J lost 4 bases; unmatched junction nucleotides: 4. The CDR3 length is 14 residues. CDR3 sequence reads: CASRLQGGNEKLFF. As DNA, the CDR3 is TGTGCCAGTAGGCTACAGGGGGGTAATGAAAAACTGTTTTTT.

The genes are TRBV11-3 and TRBJ1-4; TRBD1 aligns across 8 bases. The V gene end was trimmed by 6 bases and the J gene end by 8 bases; junction bases not matched to a gene: 11. Germline assignment: CDR1 SGHNT and CDR2 YENEEA. CDR3 length: 15 amino acids. The CDR3 bases are TGTGCCAGCAGGGAAACAGGGGGATTAAGGGAAAAACTGTTTTTT. It is translated as CASRETGGLREKLFF.

The chain is built from TRBV4-3 and TRBJ2-7, with 7 bases lining up with TRBD2. The CDR3 contains 16 residues. V was pared by 4 bases and J by 3 bases, with 12 bases of the junction left unmatched. Germline V CDR1 and CDR2: LGHNA, YSLEER. The CDR3: CASSRGTTERSYEQYF. Written as DNA, the CDR3 is TGCGCCAGCAGCCGAGGGACTACAGAAAGGAGCTACGAGCAGTACTTC.

V and J are TRBV7-2 and TRBJ2-7; D is tentatively TRBD1 or TRBD2 (5 bases each). The CDR3 loop spans 13 amino acids. The germline V and J ends were trimmed by 4 bases and 4 bases, with 11 bases remaining between them. Germline CDR1 is SGHTA and CDR2 is FQGNSA. The CDR3 loop is CASSSSGTYEQYF. CDR3 nucleotides: TGTGCCAGCAGCTCTTCGGGGACGTACGAGCAGTACTTC.

The chain links TRBV28 to TRBJ1-1, with D perhaps matching TRBD1 (6 bases). The length of the CDR3 is 16 residues. Germline V gene data show CDR1 as MDHEN and CDR2 as SYDVKM. Trimming cost V 7 bases and J 3 bases, with 21 bases left between them. This CDR3 reads CASTLVGGRWDTEAFF. CDR3 in DNA: TGTGCCAGCACCCTAGTAGGGGGGCGCTGGGACACTGAAGCTTTCTTT. Full variable domain (missing parts from reference TRBV28 and TRBJ1-1): DVKVTQSSRYLVKRTGEKVFLECVQDMDHENMFWYRQDPGLGLRLIYFSYDVKMKEKGDIPEGYSVSREKKERFSLILESASTNQTSMYLCASTLVGGRWDTEAFFGQGTRLTVV.

The chain uses TRBV21-1 and TRBJ2-3. TRBV21-1 is a pseudogene. CDR3 length: 18 residues. This CDR3 reads CASSKGGVLGPSTDTQYF. The CDR3 coding sequence is TGTGCCAGCAGCAAAGGAGGGGTCCTGGGTCCTAGCACAGATACGCAGTATTTT.

The count of this clone is one. V gene TRBV5-4 combines with J gene TRBJ1-1, with 7 positions matching TRBD1. The CDR3 consists of 15 residues. The V and J ends lost 3 bases and 7 bases, in that order; junction bases with no gene match: 12. In germline, CDR1 is SGHNT, CDR2 YYREEE (reference sequence). CDR3 nucleotide sequence: TGTGCCAGCAGCTCCTTACTAGCTACAGGGGTTGAAGCTTTCTTT. It yields the protein CASSSLLATGVEAFF.

The rearrangement links TRBV12-5 to TRBJ2-3, with D perhaps matching TRBD2 (6 bases). This CDR3 has 17 residues. Trimming removed 6 bases at V and 3 bases at J, with 22 bases between. Germline values: CDR1 LGHNT, CDR2 FRNRAP. The CDR3 loop reads CASGRTKTRTITDTQYF. In nucleotides, the CDR3 is TGTGCTAGTGGCCGCACGAAGACTAGAACCATAACAGATACGCAGTATTTT. Together with reference TRBV12-5 and TRBJ2-3, the CDR3 gives the full variable domain: DARVTQTPRHKVTEMGQEVTMRCQPILGHNTVFWYRQTMMQGLELLAYFRNRAPLDDSGMPKDRFSAEMPDATLATLKIQPSEPRDSAVYFCASGRTKTRTITDTQYFGPGTRLTVL.

The chain couples TRBV5-1 to TRBJ2-3; possibly TRBD2 for D (6 bases). The CDR3 runs 13 residues. Germline lookup yields CDR1 SGHRS and CDR2 YFSETQ. Deletions cut 3 bases from V and 4 bases from J, with 9 bases between. The CDR3 coding sequence is TGCGCCAGCAGCTCCTGGGAGGCAGATACGCAGTATTTT. Its protein product is CASSSWEADTQYF.

This clone was seen only a few times. This sequence joins TRBV18 and TRBJ1-2; TRBD1 might be the D (5 bases). V lost 3 bases and J lost 4, with 15 bases in between. Germline-derived CDR1 and CDR2 are KGHSH and LQKENI. The CDR3 runs to 15 residues. CDR3 sequence: CASSPSGPVSYGYTF. The CDR3 DNA reads as TGTGCCAGCTCACCCTCAGGGCCTGTTAGCTATGGCTACACCTTC.

As to this clone: Within the sample, other DNA sequences also encode this same CDR3. The J gene is TRBJ1-2, the V gene TRBV30; D gene uncertain. The CDR3 is 11 residues long. Per the germline V gene, CDR1 is GTSNPN and CDR2 is SVGIG (reference sequence). V lost 3 bases, J lost 5 bases, and 7 bases lay in between. For the CDR3, the DNA is TGTGCCTGGAGATCTGGGTATGGCTACACCTTC. Translation: CAWRSGYGYTF.

On this clone itself: Different DNA sequences within this sample yield the same CDR3. J is TRBJ2-1 and V is TRBV19; D is ambiguous. The ends were cut back, 1 base at V and 3 bases at J, with 4 bases in the middle. CDR1 LNHDA and CDR2 SQIVND come from the germline V gene (reference sequence). The CDR3 is made up of 13 amino acids. The CDR3 sequence: CASSIGNYNEQFF. CDR3 nucleotides: TGTGCCAGTAGTATAGGCAACTACAATGAGCAGTTCTTC.

This clone was detected only once. The J gene is TRBJ2-1, the V gene TRBV5-8, with a possible D match to TRBD1 (5 bases). CDR1 is SGHTS, CDR2 YDEGEE, per germline. Trimming took off 10 bases at V and 3 bases at J, with 20 bases between the two ends. The CDR3 length is 15 residues. DNA of the CDR3: TGTGCCTGCATTCAGGGCTGGAATTTCTACAATGAGCAGTTCTTC. The encoded protein is CACIQGWNFYNEQFF.